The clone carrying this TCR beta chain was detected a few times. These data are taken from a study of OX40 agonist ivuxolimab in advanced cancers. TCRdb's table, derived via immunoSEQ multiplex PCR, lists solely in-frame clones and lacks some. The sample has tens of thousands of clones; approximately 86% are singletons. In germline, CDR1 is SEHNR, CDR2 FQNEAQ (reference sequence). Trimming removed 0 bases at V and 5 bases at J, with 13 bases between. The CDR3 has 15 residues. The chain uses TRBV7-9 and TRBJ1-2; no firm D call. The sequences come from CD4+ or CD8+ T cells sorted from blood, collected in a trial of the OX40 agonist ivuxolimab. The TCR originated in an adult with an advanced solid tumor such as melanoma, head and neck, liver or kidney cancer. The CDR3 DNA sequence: TGTGCCAGCAGCTTAGCGCACGAAACCGGATATGGCTACACCTTC. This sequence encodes CASSLAHETGYGYTF.